The 28 T cell receptor beta chains presented below share a single source sample, sequenced in a study of T cells in localized non-small cell lung cancer. This table comes from immunoSEQ multiplex PCR, and its TCRdb copy is limited to in-frame clones, with some not included. Of 90,000 or so clones listed, around 90% are singletons. The sample consisted of peripheral blood, taken before any cancer treatment. These receptors were taken from a man aged 40 to 69 with stage I squamous cell lung carcinoma.

This clone has only one observation. The rearrangement joins TRBV5-4 to TRBJ2-1; TRBD2 matches 15 bases. CDR1 is SGHNT, CDR2 YYREEE, per germline (reference sequence). The CDR3 length is 19 residues. V was pared by 4 bases and J by 0 bases, with 8 bases of the junction left unmatched. The CDR3 DNA follows: TGTGCCAGCAGCGCTCCGGGACTAGCGGGGGGAAGCTCCTACAATGAGCAGTTCTTC. The encoded protein is CASSAPGLAGGSSYNEQFF.

This clone showed up just a few times. The J gene is TRBJ2-3, the V gene TRBV2; D is perhaps TRBD1 (6 bases). CDR3 size: 14 residues. Germline CDR1 and CDR2: SNHLY and FYNNEI. The germline V and J ends were trimmed by 6 bases and 0 bases, with 10 bases remaining between them. CDR3 loop: CASSMGASTDTQYF. In nucleotides, the CDR3 is TGTGCCAGCAGCATGGGGGCCAGCACAGATACGCAGTATTTT.

J is TRBJ1-3 and V is TRBV29-1; D is possibly TRBD1 (5 bases). CDR3 length: 14 residues. Germline CDR1 and CDR2: SQVTM and ANQGSEA. V was cut by 4 bases and J by 2 bases, with 12 bases left in between. As DNA, the CDR3 is TGCAGCGTTGGTAGCAGGGTCCCTGGAAACACCATATATTTT. Its protein product is CSVGSRVPGNTIYF.

The chain is built from TRBV5-1 and TRBJ2-7, with D perhaps TRBD1 or TRBD2 (5 bases each). The V end lost 0 bases, the J end lost 7 bases, and 17 bases lay between the germline ends. The CDR3 has 15 amino acids. Germline CDR1 SGHRS, CDR2 YFSETQ. In DNA form, the CDR3 reads TGCGCCAGCAGCTTGGCGGGGCAATACCGGGAAGAGCAGTACTTC. It encodes CASSLAGQYREEQYF.

V gene TRBV15 combines with J gene TRBJ1-1; D is unresolved. The CDR3 runs 13 residues. The V and J ends lost 4 bases and 7 bases respectively, with 13 bases between them. CDR1 is LNHNV, CDR2 YYDKDF, per germline (reference sequence). DNA of the CDR3: TGTGCCACCAGCACTAACTCAAGAGGTGAAGCTTTCTTT. This translates into CATSTNSRGEAFF.

The chain carries TRBV18 and TRBJ1-2; D not certain. Germline values: CDR1 KGHSH, CDR2 LQKENI. V was pared by 0 bases and J by 7 bases, with 15 bases between. This CDR3 has 15 amino acids. Written as DNA, the CDR3 is TGTGCCAGCTCACCACCGTCTAGGGTGCAGACTGGCTACACCTTC. Protein product: CASSPPSRVQTGYTF. The full variable domain, its missing parts supplied by reference TRBV18 and TRBJ1-2, is NAGVMQNPRHLVRRRGQEARLRCSPMKGHSHVYWYRQLPEEGLKFMVYLQKENIIDESGMPKERFSAEFPKEGPSILRIQQVVRGDSAAYFCASSPPSRVQTGYTFGSGTRLTVV.

The CDR3 bases are TGTGCCAGCAGTCTGGACAGGGAGAGTGGCTACACCTTC. Protein: CASSLDRESGYTF. V usage is TRBV6-6 and J usage is TRBJ1-2; 8 bases line up with TRBD1. J gave up 7 bases and V 5 bases, and 6 bases lay outside the gene matches. There are 13 residues in the CDR3. Per the germline V gene, CDR1 is MNHNY and CDR2 is SVGAGI (reference sequence).

The chain combines TRBV18 with TRBJ2-6, with D uncertain. Germline assignment: CDR1 KGHSH and CDR2 LQKENI. This CDR3 contains 15 residues. V lost 1 base and J lost 0, with 4 bases in between. The CDR3 DNA sequence: TGTGCCAGCTCACCACAAAGCTCTGGGGCCAACGTCCTGACTTTC. It codes for CASSPQSSGANVLTF. The whole variable domain, filled in from reference TRBV18 and TRBJ2-6, reads NAGVMQNPRHLVRRRGQEARLRCSPMKGHSHVYWYRQLPEEGLKFMVYLQKENIIDESGMPKERFSAEFPKEGPSILRIQQVVRGDSAAYFCASSPQSSGANVLTFGAGSRLTVL.

This clone was picked up one time. This chain links TRBV5-5 with TRBJ1-2, with D possibly TRBD1 on 6 matching bases. The CDR3 sequence is 12 residues long. Trimming removed 0 bases at V and 8 bases at J, with 8 bases between. The germline V gene has CDR1 SGHKS and CDR2 YYEKEE (reference sequence). In DNA, the CDR3 is TGTGCCAGCAGCTTGGTGGGGGGCGGCTACACCTTC. Protein sequence: CASSLVGGGYTF.

The CDR3 region is CASSPGQDGYEQYF. The CDR3 DNA sequence: TGTGCCAGCTCACCTGGACAGGACGGCTACGAGCAGTACTTC. The chain couples TRBV18 to TRBJ2-7, with 7 positions matching TRBD1. Germline V gives CDR1 KGHSH, CDR2 LQKENI. V lost 3 bases to trimming and J lost 3 bases; unmatched junction nucleotides: 5. The CDR3 totals 14 residues.

The chain couples TRBV20-1 to TRBJ2-7; D gene ambiguous. The CDR3 runs 11 residues. In germline, CDR1 is DFQATT, CDR2 SNEGSKA (reference sequence). Trimming took off 4 bases at V and 6 bases at J, with 10 bases between the two ends. CDR3 DNA: TGCAGTGCTAAGGATAAGACCGAGCAGTACTTC. This codes for CSAKDKTEQYF.

The chain links TRBV14 to TRBJ2-3, with D maybe TRBD1 (6 bases). The V end was cut by 4 bases, the J end by 2 bases, with 10 bases between. This CDR3 region has 14 residues. Germline CDR1 SGHDN, CDR2 FVKESK. The CDR3 is CASSLTGTTDTQYF. CDR3 bases: TGTGCCAGCAGCCTGACAGGTACCACAGATACGCAGTATTTT. The complete variable domain, with remaining parts taken from reference TRBV14 and TRBJ2-3, reads EAGVTQFPSHSVIEKGQTVTLRCDPISGHDNLYWYRRVMGKEIKFLLHFVKESKQDESGMPNNRFLAERTGGTYSTLKVQPAELEDSGVYFCASSLTGTTDTQYFGPGTRLTVL.

This clone was observed a handful of times. The rearrangement uses TRBV5-1 and TRBJ1-4, with D hard to call. Trimming took off 0 bases at V and 7 bases at J, with 10 bases between the two ends. There are 14 residues in the CDR3. Germline V gives CDR1 SGHRS, CDR2 YFSETQ. This CDR3 is CASSLGGVGEKLFF. Here the CDR3 DNA reads TGCGCCAGCAGCTTGGGAGGAGTTGGTGAAAAACTGTTTTTT.

The CDR3 DNA reads as TGTGCTAGTGGCTACCTTTGGGGGCGCAACTACAATGAGCAGTTCTTC. Translated: CASGYLWGRNYNEQFF. J is TRBJ2-1 and V is TRBV12-5; tentative D call: TRBD1 (6 bases). CDR3 length equals 16 residues. Germline lookup yields CDR1 LGHNT and CDR2 FRNRAP. Trimming removed 6 bases at V and 3 bases at J, with 18 bases between.

CDR3 DNA sequence: TGTGCCAGTAGTATCTCCTCTACATCCGGGGAGCTGTTTTTT. This codes for CASSISSTSGELFF. The chain combines TRBV19 with TRBJ2-2; no firm D call. Germline-derived CDR1 and CDR2 are LNHDA and SQIVND (reference sequence). The length of the CDR3 is 14 residues. V was trimmed by 3 bases and J by 6 bases, leaving 11 bases between them.

The chain recombines TRBV6-1 with TRBJ2-7; tentatively, D is TRBD2 (6 bases). V lost 3 bases, J lost 2 bases, and 8 bases lay in between. This CDR3 has 13 amino acids. Germline CDR1 reads MNHNS; CDR2 reads SASEGT. CDR3 region: CASSETGAYEQYF. CDR3 nucleotide sequence: TGTGCCAGCAGTGAGACGGGAGCCTACGAGCAGTACTTC.

The chain has TRBV7-8 and TRBJ1-2; maybe TRBD1 (6 bases). The V end was cut by 5 bases, the J end by 8 bases, with 15 bases between. The CDR3 has 13 amino acids. Germline V gene data show CDR1 as SGHVS and CDR2 as FQNEAQ. CDR3 nucleotides: TGTGCCAGCAGCCGACAGGTTCGACAAGGCTACACCTTC. This translates into CASSRQVRQGYTF.

The chain combines TRBV28 with TRBJ2-7; D uncertain. CDR1 and CDR2 from the germline V gene are MDHEN and SYDVKM. The CDR3 contains 12 residues. Trimming took 7 bases from V and 4 from J, leaving 11 bases between them. The CDR3 is CASTSKSYEQYF. The CDR3 nucleotides are TGTGCCAGCACCTCTAAGTCATACGAGCAGTACTTC.

V usage is TRBV9 and J usage is TRBJ1-2; D is undetermined. The CDR3 loop spans 15 amino acids. V lost 1 base and J 7 bases, leaving 17 bases between the germline ends. Germline V gene sequence: CDR1 SGDLS, CDR2 YYNGEE. CDR3 protein: CASSVRDFRRGGYTF. CDR3 nucleotides: TGTGCCAGCAGCGTAAGGGATTTCCGCAGAGGTGGCTACACCTTC.

The chain links TRBV5-8 to TRBJ2-1; D remains ambiguous. Germline values: CDR1 SGHTS, CDR2 YDEGEE. The CDR3 is 15 amino acids. Trimming took off 4 bases at V and 3 bases at J, with 14 bases between the two ends. The CDR3 DNA reads TGTGCCAGCAGCCCCGAAGGGTTAAGCTACAATGAGCAGTTCTTC. Protein: CASSPEGLSYNEQFF.

This chain joins TRBV28 and TRBJ2-2, with 10 bases that match TRBD1. CDR1 and CDR2 from the germline V gene are MDHEN and SYDVKM. Trimming at V came to 7 bases and at J to 6 bases, leaving 17 bases not matched to a gene. The CDR3 extends over 18 amino acids. The CDR3 sequence is CASNPGQGRQGRSGELFF. Here the CDR3 DNA reads TGTGCCAGCAATCCGGGACAGGGGCGGCAGGGGAGATCCGGGGAGCTGTTTTTT. Based on the CDR3 plus reference TRBV28 and TRBJ2-2, the full variable domain is DVKVTQSSRYLVKRTGEKVFLECVQDMDHENMFWYRQDPGLGLRLIYFSYDVKMKEKGDIPEGYSVSREKKERFSLILESASTNQTSMYLCASNPGQGRQGRSGELFFGEGSRLTVL.

This chain uses TRBV27 with TRBJ2-1; TRBD1 matches 9 bases. CDR1 and CDR2 from the germline V gene are MNHEY and SMNVEV (reference sequence). The trim removed 9 bases at V and 7 bases at J, leaving 10 bases unmatched. The CDR3 covers 14 residues. CDR3 loop: CASRGWDRANEQFF. The DNA of the CDR3 is TGTGCCAGTCGGGGGTGGGACAGGGCTAATGAGCAGTTCTTC.

This chain links TRBV5-4 with TRBJ2-6, with 8 bases lining up with TRBD2. The V gene's germline CDR1 is SGHNT and CDR2 YYREEE (reference sequence). With 4 bases clipped from V and 0 bases from J, the junction kept 0 bases outside the gene matches. This CDR3 spans 15 amino acids. CDR3 region: CASSSGSSGANVLTF. CDR3 nucleotides: TGTGCCAGCAGCAGCGGGAGCTCTGGGGCCAACGTCCTGACTTTC.

This chain uses TRBV9 with TRBJ1-3; D unclear. CDR3 size: 15 residues. V dropped 3 bases and J dropped 4 bases, with 14 bases sitting between them. Looked up from germline, CDR1 is SGDLS and CDR2 is YYNGEE. The CDR3 nucleotides read TGTGCCAGCAGCGAGTGGTCGGGTGGCGGAAACACCATATATTTT. It translates to CASSEWSGGGNTIYF.

V gene TRBV30 combines with J gene TRBJ2-4, with 11 bases matching TRBD1. This CDR3 contains 15 residues. The ends lost 3 bases at V and 7 bases at J; junction bases unmatched: 8. Per germline, CDR1 GTSNPN and CDR2 SVGIG (reference sequence). In DNA, the CDR3 is TGTGCCTGGAGGACGCAAGGACAGGGGGCTAACATTCAGTACTTC. It encodes CAWRTQGQGANIQYF.

The V and J genes are TRBV11-2 and TRBJ1-1; no reliable D call. Germline V lookup: CDR1 SGHAT, CDR2 FQNNGV. The length of the CDR3 is 13 residues. V lost 1 base to trimming and J lost 6 bases, with 9 bases between them. This CDR3 is CASSLAASAEAFF. CDR3 bases: TGTGCCAGCAGCTTAGCAGCGAGCGCTGAAGCTTTCTTT.

The chain has TRBV5-1 and TRBJ2-5; 7 nucleotides align to TRBD1. This CDR3 is built from 14 residues. In germline, CDR1 is SGHRS, CDR2 YFSETQ. The trim removed 4 bases at V and 4 bases at J, leaving 7 bases unmatched. As DNA, the CDR3 is TGCGCCAGCAGCCCGGGGACAGTCGGAGAGACCCAGTACTTC. Translated, it gives CASSPGTVGETQYF.

This chain joins TRBV28 and TRBJ1-6; D is undetermined. Trimming pared 3 bases from V and 3 bases from J, leaving 9 bases between. The germline V gene has CDR1 MDHEN and CDR2 SYDVKM. The CDR3 sequence is 15 residues long. CDR3 protein: CASSLLSLYNSPLHF. CDR3 in DNA: TGTGCCAGCAGTTTGTTATCCCTCTATAATTCACCCCTCCACTTT.